This T cell receptor (beta chain) is drawn from a study of CXCR3-negative and CXCR3-positive naive CD8 T cells. Germline lookup yields CDR1 ENHRY and CDR2 SYGVKD. This CDR3 spans 16 amino acids. Notes on the study in general: Against CXCR3-negative naive cells, CXCR3-positive naive cells showed more hydrophobic TRB CDR3s. For naive cells, CXCR3-negative and CXCR3-positive subsets had similar TRBV-TRBJ usage; for memory cells, usage differed.

Details on this clonotype: Its target is unknown.

By phenotype, naive CD8+ T cells were CD45RO-CCR7+CD27+CD95-. Libraries were UMI-labeled 5' RACE TRB cDNA. TCRdb reanalyzed the 5' RACE reads, giving one entry per CDR3 protein sequence and no DNA. The sample table includes about 120,000 distinct CDR3 sequences. This receptor was taken from a human donor in good health. Some clones in this sample may be carry-over from other donors' samples. The sequenced sample consisted of naive CXCR3+ CD8+ T cells from blood. Subset of the sample: CD45RO-CCR7+CD27+CD95- naive CD8+ T cells expressing CXCR3 (TNR3+). The chain is built from TRBV10-3 and TRBJ2-3; TCRdb proposes TRBD1, but this gene call is untestable without DNA. The CDR3 sequence: CAISEGQGINTDTQYF.